The clone carrying this TCR beta chain turned up a few times. Its target is not known. Other DNA sequences within the sample encode an identical CDR3. Per germline, CDR1 GTSNPN and CDR2 SVGIG (reference sequence). CDR3 length equals 13 residues. Trimming removed 0 bases from V and 0 bases from J, with 3 bases in between. This specimen belongs to a study of CD8+ T cells in alopecia areata. cDNA reverse transcribed from extracted RNA served as the sequencing template. Generated by immunoSEQ multiplex PCR, the TCRdb table keeps only in-frame clones and is missing some. The sample includes some 200,000 clones, 60% to 70% of them seen just once. General study findings and limits: Higher clonality and more expanded CD8+ clones appeared in lesional than normal scalp. One nonresponder makes the tie between baseline CD8+ expansion and response uncertain. Persistence during tofacitinib was seen for many expanded lesional clones in scalp and blood.

Specified treatment: oral pan-JAK inhibitor, 5-10 mg twice daily. Peripheral blood samples and lesional scalp punch biopsies were obtained from alopecia areata patients. This receptor was identified in a human donor with alopecia areata. The gene calls are TRBV30 and TRBJ1-5; no firm D call. The material was CD4+ T cells sorted from blood, obtained at week 4, from a patient treated with tofacitinib. CDR3: CAWSVRSNQPQHF. In DNA, the CDR3 is TGTGCCTGGAGTGTACGTAGCAATCAGCCCCAGCATTTT.